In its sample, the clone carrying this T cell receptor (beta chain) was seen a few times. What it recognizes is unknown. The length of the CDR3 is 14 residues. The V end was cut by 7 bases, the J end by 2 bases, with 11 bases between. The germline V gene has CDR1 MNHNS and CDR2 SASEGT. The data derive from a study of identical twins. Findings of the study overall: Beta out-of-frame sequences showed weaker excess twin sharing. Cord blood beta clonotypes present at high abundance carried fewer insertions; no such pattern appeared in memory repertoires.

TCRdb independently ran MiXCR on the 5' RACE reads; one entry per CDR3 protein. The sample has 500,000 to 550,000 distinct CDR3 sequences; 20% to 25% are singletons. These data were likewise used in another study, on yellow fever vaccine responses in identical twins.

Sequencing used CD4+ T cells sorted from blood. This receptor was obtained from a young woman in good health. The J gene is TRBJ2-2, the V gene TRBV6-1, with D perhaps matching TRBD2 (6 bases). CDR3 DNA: TGTGCCAGCAACGGGGGAACAAACACCGGGGAGCTGTTTTTT. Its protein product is CASNGGTNTGELFF.